This TCR beta chain is drawn from a study of cytomegalovirus exposure and HLA in healthy donors. Overall study findings and caveats: Among the CMV-associated chains, three were confirmed in vitro as specific for CMV antigens.

Germline CDR1 is SNHLY and CDR2 is FYNNEI. With 6 bases removed from V and 3 bases from J, the gap between germline ends came to 18 bases. CDR3 length: 15 amino acids. The PCR used 60 Vbeta and 13 Jbeta primers. The repertoire was sequenced with immunoSEQ multiplex PCR; TCRdb's copy has only in-frame clones and lacks some. This repertoire shows about 140,000 clones, 79% found once; its top ten account for around 7%. Remarks on this clone: As yet, its antigen is unknown.

The chain uses TRBV2 and TRBJ2-7; a weak D match, TRBD1 (5 bases). The clonotype originates from a man aged 40-50 years in good health and CMV-seropositive. The specimen was PBMCs. The CDR3 here is CASRAVRSGHYEQYF. The CDR3, as DNA: TGTGCCAGCAGGGCGGTACGATCAGGGCACTACGAGCAGTACTTC.